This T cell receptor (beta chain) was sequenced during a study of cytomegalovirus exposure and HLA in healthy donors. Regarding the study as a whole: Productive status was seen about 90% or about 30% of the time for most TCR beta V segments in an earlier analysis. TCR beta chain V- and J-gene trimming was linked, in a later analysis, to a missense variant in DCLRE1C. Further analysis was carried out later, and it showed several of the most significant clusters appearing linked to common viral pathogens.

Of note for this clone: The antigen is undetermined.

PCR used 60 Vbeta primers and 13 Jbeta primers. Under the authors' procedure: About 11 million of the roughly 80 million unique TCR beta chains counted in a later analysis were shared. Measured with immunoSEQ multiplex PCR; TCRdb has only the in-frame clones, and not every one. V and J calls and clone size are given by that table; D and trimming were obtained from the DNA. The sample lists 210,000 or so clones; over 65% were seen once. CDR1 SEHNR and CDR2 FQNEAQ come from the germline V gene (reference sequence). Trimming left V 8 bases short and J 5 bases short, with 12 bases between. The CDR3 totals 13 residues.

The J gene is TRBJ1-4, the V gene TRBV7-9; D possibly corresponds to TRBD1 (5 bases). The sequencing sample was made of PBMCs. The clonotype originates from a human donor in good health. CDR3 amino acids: CASVRGENEKLFF. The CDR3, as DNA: TGTGCCAGCGTACGGGGGGAAAATGAAAAACTGTTTTTT.